One sample yielded the 10 T cell receptor beta chains listed below, sequenced in a study of cytomegalovirus exposure and HLA in healthy donors. It was with 60 Vbeta and 13 Jbeta primers that the PCR ran. Profiling relied on immunoSEQ multiplex PCR, and the TCRdb table lists in-frame clones only, not all of them. This specimen shows some 120,000 clones; the ten leading clones hold just under 2%. The sample consisted of PBMCs. These receptors all come from a woman aged 60-75 years in good health and CMV-seronegative.

V and J are TRBV5-1 and TRBJ2-2, with D possibly being TRBD1 (5 bases). V was trimmed by 2 bases and J by 1 base, leaving 9 bases between them. This CDR3 has 15 residues. Germline values: CDR1 SGHRS, CDR2 YFSETQ. CDR3 amino acids: CASSFRQGNTGELFF. The DNA of the CDR3 is TGCGCCAGCAGCTTTCGGCAGGGGAACACCGGGGAGCTGTTTTTT.

This rearrangement joins TRBV18 to TRBJ2-2, with 9 positions matching TRBD1. The CDR3 loop spans 16 amino acids. In germline, CDR1 is KGHSH, CDR2 LQKENI. Trimming cost V 4 bases and J 4 bases; bases outside gene matches: 7. CDR3 nucleotides: TGTGCCAGCTCACGAACGGCGGACAGGGGCACCGGGGAGCTGTTTTTT. Translated: CASSRTADRGTGELFF.

Comments on this clone: Its ends do not fully match the called genes, so a read error is possible. V usage is TRBV7-7 and J usage is TRBJ2-5; 11 bases fit TRBD2. In germline, CDR1 is SSHAT, CDR2 FNYEAQ (reference sequence). The CDR3 consists of 17 residues. The CDR3 nucleotides read TGTGCTAGCAGCTTAGGCGCCAGACTAGCGGGAAGCGAGACCCAGTACTTC. Protein: CASSLGARLAGSETQYF.

The chain carries TRBV2 and TRBJ2-6; D call uncertain. V lost 6 bases and J lost 1, with 4 bases in between. The V gene's germline CDR1 is SNHLY and CDR2 FYNNEI. CDR3 length: 13 residues. Here the CDR3 reads CASRTSGANVLTF. The DNA for the CDR3 is TGTGCCAGCAGGACTTCTGGGGCCAACGTCCTGACTTTC. The full variable domain, with the rest looked up from reference TRBV2 and TRBJ2-6, is EPEVTQTPSHQVTQMGQEVILRCVPISNHLYFYWYRQILGQKVEFLVSFYNNEISEKSEIFDDQFSVERPDGSNFTLKIRSTKLEDSAMYFCASRTSGANVLTFGAGSRLTVL.

The chain employs TRBV11-2 and TRBJ2-7; tentative D call: TRBD1 (6 bases). V dropped 4 bases and J dropped 6 bases, with 16 bases sitting between them. Looked up from germline, CDR1 is SGHAT and CDR2 is FQNNGV. The CDR3 sequence is 14 residues long. The CDR3 reads CASSSQQGLGEQYF. The CDR3 DNA reads as TGTGCCAGCAGCTCCCAACAGGGTCTTGGCGAGCAGTACTTC.

The chain carries TRBV11-3 and TRBJ2-2, with unresolved D. V was cut by 5 bases and J by 7 bases, with 8 bases left in between. This CDR3 has 12 amino acids. In germline, CDR1 is SGHNT, CDR2 YENEEA. The CDR3 reads CASSPRIGELFF. The DNA of the CDR3 is TGTGCCAGCAGCCCCAGGATCGGGGAGCTGTTTTTT.

J is TRBJ2-5 and V is TRBV7-2; D might be TRBD2 (5 bases). V lost 2 bases to trimming and J lost 6 bases, with 13 bases between them. Looked up from germline, CDR1 is SGHTA and CDR2 is FQGNSA. CDR3 length: 14 residues. The CDR3 region has the DNA TGTGCCAGCAGCTTAACTACTAGTATCCAGACCCAGTACTTC. Amino acids: CASSLTTSIQTQYF.

The V call is TRBV30, the J call TRBJ2-3; 7 bases agree with TRBD1. Germline CDR1 and CDR2: GTSNPN and SVGIG (reference sequence). Unmatched junction bases numbered 5, after V lost 2 bases and J lost 0 bases. The CDR3 sequence is 15 residues long. CDR3 region: CAWSLLDRSTDTQYF. In DNA form, the CDR3 reads TGTGCCTGGAGTTTACTGGACAGGAGCACAGATACGCAGTATTTT. Based on the CDR3 plus reference TRBV30 and TRBJ2-3, the full variable domain is SQTIHQWPATLVQPVGSPLSLECTVEGTSNPNLYWYRQAAGRGLQLLFYSVGIGQISSEVPQNLSASRPQDRQFILSSKKLLLSDSGFYLCAWSLLDRSTDTQYFGPGTRLTVL.

This chain links TRBV9 with TRBJ2-1, with D possibly matching TRBD2 (5 bases). Germline V lookup: CDR1 SGDLS, CDR2 YYNGEE. V lost 0 bases, J lost 6 bases, and 7 bases lay in between. CDR3 length: 13 residues. This CDR3 is CASSVGGSNEQFF. Written as DNA, the CDR3 is TGTGCCAGCAGCGTAGGAGGGTCCAATGAGCAGTTCTTC.

V and J are TRBV28 and TRBJ2-1; D possibly corresponds to TRBD2 (6 bases). Looked up from germline, CDR1 is MDHEN and CDR2 is SYDVKM. V lost 3 bases, J lost 3 bases, and 9 bases lay in between. This CDR3 region has 14 residues. CDR3 sequence: CASSFERVYNEQFF. The CDR3 DNA sequence: TGTGCCAGCAGTTTCGAGCGGGTCTACAATGAGCAGTTCTTC.